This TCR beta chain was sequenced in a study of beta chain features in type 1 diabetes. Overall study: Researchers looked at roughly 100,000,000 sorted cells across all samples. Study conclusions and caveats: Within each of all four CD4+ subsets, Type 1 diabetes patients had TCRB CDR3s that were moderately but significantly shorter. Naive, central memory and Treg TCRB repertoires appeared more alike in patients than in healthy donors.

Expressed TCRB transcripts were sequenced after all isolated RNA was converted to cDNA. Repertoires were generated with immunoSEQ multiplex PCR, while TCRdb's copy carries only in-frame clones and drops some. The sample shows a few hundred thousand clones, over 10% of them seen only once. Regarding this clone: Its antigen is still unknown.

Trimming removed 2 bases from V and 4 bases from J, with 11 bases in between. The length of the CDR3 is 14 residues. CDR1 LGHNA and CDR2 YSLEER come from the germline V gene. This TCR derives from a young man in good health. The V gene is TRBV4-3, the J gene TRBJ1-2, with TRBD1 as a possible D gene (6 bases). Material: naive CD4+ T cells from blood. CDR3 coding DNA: TGCGCCAGCAGCCAAAAACAGGGACCCTATGGCTACACCTTC. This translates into CASSQKQGPYGYTF.